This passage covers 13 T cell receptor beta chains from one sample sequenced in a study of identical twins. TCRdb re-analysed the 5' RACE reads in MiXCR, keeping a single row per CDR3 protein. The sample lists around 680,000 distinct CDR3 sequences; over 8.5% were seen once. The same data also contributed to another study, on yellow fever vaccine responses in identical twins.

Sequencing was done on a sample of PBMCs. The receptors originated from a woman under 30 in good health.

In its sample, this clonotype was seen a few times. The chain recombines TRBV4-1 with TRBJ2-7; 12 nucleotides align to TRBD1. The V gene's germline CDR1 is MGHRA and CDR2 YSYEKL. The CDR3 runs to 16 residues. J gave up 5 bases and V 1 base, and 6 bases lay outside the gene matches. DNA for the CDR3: TGCGCCAGCAGCCAAGGCCAAGGGACAGGGGGCGACGAGCAGTACTTC. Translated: CASSQGQGTGGDEQYF.

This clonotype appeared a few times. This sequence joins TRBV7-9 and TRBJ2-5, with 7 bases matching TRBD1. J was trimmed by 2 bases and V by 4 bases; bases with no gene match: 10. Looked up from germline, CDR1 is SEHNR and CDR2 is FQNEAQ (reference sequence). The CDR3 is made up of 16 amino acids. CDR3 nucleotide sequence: TGTGCCAGCAGCTCAACTTCCGGGACAGAACAAGAGACCCAGTACTTC. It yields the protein CASSSTSGTEQETQYF.

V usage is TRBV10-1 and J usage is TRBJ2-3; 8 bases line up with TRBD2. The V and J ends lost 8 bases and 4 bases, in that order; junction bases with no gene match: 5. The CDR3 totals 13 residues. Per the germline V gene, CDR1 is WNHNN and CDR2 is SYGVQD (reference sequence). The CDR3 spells CASGLAGADTQYF. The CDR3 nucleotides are TGCGCCAGCGGTCTAGCGGGTGCAGATACGCAGTATTTT.

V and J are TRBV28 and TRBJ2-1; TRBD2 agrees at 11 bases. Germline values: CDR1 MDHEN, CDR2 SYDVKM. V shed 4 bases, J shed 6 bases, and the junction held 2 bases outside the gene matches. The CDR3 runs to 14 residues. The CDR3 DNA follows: TGTGCCAGCAGTTGGCTAGCGGGAGGCAATGAGCAGTTCTTC. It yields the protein CASSWLAGGNEQFF.

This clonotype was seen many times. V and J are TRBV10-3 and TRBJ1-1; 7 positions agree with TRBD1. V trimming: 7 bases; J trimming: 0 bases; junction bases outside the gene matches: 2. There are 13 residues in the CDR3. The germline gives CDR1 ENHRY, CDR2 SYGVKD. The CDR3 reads CAITTGVNTEAFF. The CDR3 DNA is TGTGCCATCACAACAGGGGTGAACACTGAAGCTTTCTTT.

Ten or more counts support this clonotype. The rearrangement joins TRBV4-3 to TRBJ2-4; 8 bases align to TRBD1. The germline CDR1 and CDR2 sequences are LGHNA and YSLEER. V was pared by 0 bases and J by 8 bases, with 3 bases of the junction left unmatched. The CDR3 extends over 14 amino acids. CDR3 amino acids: CASSQEDRVDIQYF. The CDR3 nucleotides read TGCGCCAGCAGCCAAGAGGACAGGGTAGACATTCAGTACTTC.

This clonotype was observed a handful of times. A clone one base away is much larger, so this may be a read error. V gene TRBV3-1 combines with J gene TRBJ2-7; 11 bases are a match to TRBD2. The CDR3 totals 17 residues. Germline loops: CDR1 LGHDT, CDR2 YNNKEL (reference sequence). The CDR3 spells CASCQGGTSGRSYEQYF. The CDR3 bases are TGTGCCAGCTGCCAAGGTGGCACTAGCGGGAGATCCTACGAGCAGTACTTC.

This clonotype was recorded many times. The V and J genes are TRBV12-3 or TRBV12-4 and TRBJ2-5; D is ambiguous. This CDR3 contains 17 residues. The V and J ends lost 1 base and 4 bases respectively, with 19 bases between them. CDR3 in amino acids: CASSLESFRVEGETQYF. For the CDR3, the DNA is TGTGCCAGCAGTTTAGAGTCGTTCCGGGTAGAAGGAGAGACCCAGTACTTC.

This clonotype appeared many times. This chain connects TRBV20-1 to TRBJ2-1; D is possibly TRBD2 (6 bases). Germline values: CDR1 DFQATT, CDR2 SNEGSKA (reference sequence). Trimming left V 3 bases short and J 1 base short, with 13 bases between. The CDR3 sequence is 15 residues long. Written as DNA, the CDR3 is TGCAGTGCTAGGTCGCCCAGCGGGTCCTACAATGAGCAGTTCTTC. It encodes CSARSPSGSYNEQFF.

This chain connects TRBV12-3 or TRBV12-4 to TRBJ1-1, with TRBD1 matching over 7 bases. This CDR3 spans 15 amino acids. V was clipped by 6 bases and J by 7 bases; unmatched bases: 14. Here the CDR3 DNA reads TGTGCCAGCAGAAGAAACAGGGGCGACTGGGGTGAAGCTTTCTTT. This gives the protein CASRRNRGDWGEAFF.

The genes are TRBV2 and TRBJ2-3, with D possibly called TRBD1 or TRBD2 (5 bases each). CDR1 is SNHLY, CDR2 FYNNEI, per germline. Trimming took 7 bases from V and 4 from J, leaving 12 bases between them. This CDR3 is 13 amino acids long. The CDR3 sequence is CASIFEGPDTQYF. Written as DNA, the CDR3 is TGTGCCAGCATCTTCGAGGGGCCAGATACGCAGTATTTT.

CDR3 bases: TGTGCCAGCAGCGAACAGATCTACGAGCAGTACTTC. This translates into CASSEQIYEQYF. The V and J genes are TRBV7-2 and TRBJ2-7; no clear D gene. Germline CDR1 reads SGHTA; CDR2 reads FQGNSA. V was cut by 5 bases and J by 3 bases, with 8 bases left in between. The CDR3 consists of 12 residues.

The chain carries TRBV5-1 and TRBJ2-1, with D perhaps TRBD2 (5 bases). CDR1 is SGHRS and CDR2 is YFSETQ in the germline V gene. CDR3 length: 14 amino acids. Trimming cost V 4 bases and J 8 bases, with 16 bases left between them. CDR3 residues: CASSPGIDRDEQFF. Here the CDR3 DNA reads TGCGCCAGCAGCCCCGGGATTGATCGTGATGAGCAGTTCTTC.